This T cell receptor (beta chain) was observed in a study of CD8 T cells in ankylosing spondylitis. Notes on the study in general: Clones tied to disease were said to be significantly enriched in matched ankylosing spondylitis synovial fluid. Clones linked to disease, bearing a CD8+ phenotype, were relatively rare in peripheral blood. Blood of patients with ankylosing spondylitis appeared to be characterized by a TCR beta motif of eight highly homologous variants. Earlier studies detected some motif variants in reactive arthritis synovial fluid and blood.

This clonotype was seen repeatedly, ten times or more. Its antigen is as yet unknown. Using quantitative 5'-RACE with molecular barcodes, the authors made TCR beta libraries. TCRdb ran MiXCR on the 5' RACE reads and lists one entry per CDR3 protein. The table records 500,000 to 550,000 distinct CDR3 sequences, roughly 12% of them present only once. The V gene's germline CDR1 is SGHRS and CDR2 YFSETQ. Losses at the gene ends were 3 bases for V and 5 bases for J; bases not matched to a gene: 9. This CDR3 contains 15 residues. The sample consisted of blood, either unsorted or a sorted T cell fraction (not recorded which). This chain uses TRBV5-1 with TRBJ2-7; 9 bases match TRBD2. The sequence was obtained from a male donor with ankylosing spondylitis. CDR3 loop: CASSSLGTSIDEQYF. CDR3 coding DNA: TGCGCCAGCAGCTCTTTAGGGACTAGCATCGACGAGCAGTACTTC.